The clone carrying this T cell receptor (beta chain) appeared many times. As yet, its antigen is unknown. V trimming: 5 bases; J trimming: 1 base; junction bases outside the gene matches: 9. Germline assignment: CDR1 SGHVS and CDR2 FQNEAQ. The CDR3 length is 16 residues. MiXCR was run by TCRdb on the 5' RACE reads, yielding one entry per CDR3 protein. The sample gives 350,000 to 500,000 distinct CDR3 sequences, roughly 18% of which show up once; more than 10% is in the top ten. The entry originates in a study of identical twins. Healthy Caucasians, and only they, were the donors. Overall study results and limits: Invariant MAIT and iNKT cells could partly confound zero-insertion analyses. Cross-sectional statistical analysis, not tracking of the same donors, underpinned the conclusions. Models underpredicted monozygotic twin sharing of out-of-frame TCR alpha.

The TCR sequence derives from a man aged 45-65 years in good health. Source material: naive T cells sorted from blood. The chain carries TRBV7-8 and TRBJ2-3; 7 bases line up with TRBD1. The CDR3 reads CASSQTRGTGTDTQYF. Written as DNA, the CDR3 is TGTGCCAGCAGCCAGACTCGTGGGACAGGCACAGATACGCAGTATTTT.